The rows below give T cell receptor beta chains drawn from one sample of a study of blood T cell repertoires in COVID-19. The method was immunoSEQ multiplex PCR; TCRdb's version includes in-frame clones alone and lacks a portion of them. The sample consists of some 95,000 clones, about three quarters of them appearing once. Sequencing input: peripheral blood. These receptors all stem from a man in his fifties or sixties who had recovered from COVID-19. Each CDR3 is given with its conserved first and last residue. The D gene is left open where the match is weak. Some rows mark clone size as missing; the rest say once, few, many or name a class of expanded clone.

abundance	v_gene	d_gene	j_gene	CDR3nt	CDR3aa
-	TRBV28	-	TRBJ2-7	TGTGCCAGCAGGACCACAGGATACGAGCAGTACTTC	CASRTTGYEQYF
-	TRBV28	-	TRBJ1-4	TGTGCCAGCACCGCGTGGGGGCGCGGTGAAAAACTGTTTTTT	CASTAWGRGEKLFF
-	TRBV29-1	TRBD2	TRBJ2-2	TGCAGCGTTGCCTCGGGACTAGCCGTCGGGGAGCTGTTTTTT	CSVASGLAVGELFF
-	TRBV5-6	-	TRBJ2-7	TGTGCCAGCAGCTTTCTCAGGGGCGGTGAGCAGTACTTC	CASSFLRGGEQYF
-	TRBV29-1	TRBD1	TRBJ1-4	TGCAGCGTTGCCGGGACAGGGGTTGAAAAACTGTTTTTT	CSVAGTGVEKLFF
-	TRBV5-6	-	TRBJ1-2	TGTGCCAGCAGCTTGGCCGTCTCAGACACCTTC	CASSLAVSDTF
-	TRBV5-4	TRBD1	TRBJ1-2	TGTGCCAGCAGCTTCCAGGGGGCGGAGGACTACACCTTC	CASSFQGAEDYTF
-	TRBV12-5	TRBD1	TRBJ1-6	TGTGCTAGTGGTTTAGGACAGGCTGGCTCACCCCTCCACTTT	CASGLGQAGSPLHF
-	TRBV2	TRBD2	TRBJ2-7	TGTGCCAGCAGTGAAGCGCGGGGGAGGTACTTC	CASSEARGRYF
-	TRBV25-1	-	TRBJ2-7	TGTGCCAGCAGTGATTCAGGGGCAAACTCCTACGAGCAGTACTTC	CASSDSGANSYEQYF
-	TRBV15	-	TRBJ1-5	TGTGCCACCAGCATAGACAGTCAGCCCCAGCATTTT	CATSIDSQPQHF
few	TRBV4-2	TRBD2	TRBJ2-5	TGTGCCAGCAGCCTTACCGAGACTAGCGGGGGGGTCGAGACCCAGTACTTC	CASSLTETSGGVETQYF
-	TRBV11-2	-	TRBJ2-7	TGTGCCAGCAGCTTAAATAGTTACGAGCAGTACTTC	CASSLNSYEQYF
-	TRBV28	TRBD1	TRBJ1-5	TGTGCCAGCAGTTTAGGGGACAGGGTATTGGGCAATCAGCCCCAGCATTTT	CASSLGDRVLGNQPQHF
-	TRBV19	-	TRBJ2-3	TGTGCCAGTAGTATAGACCCATGGGACACCCGGAAATTCACAGATACGCAGTATTTT	CASSIDPWDTRKFTDTQYF